A single sample gave rise to the 14 T cell receptor beta chains below, sequenced in a study of shared clonotypes between healthy human individuals. The data were produced by immunoSEQ multiplex PCR, yet TCRdb's version contains in-frame clones alone and is incomplete. The data show about 1 million clones, 65% to 75% seen once. The source material was memory CD4+ T cells sorted from blood. Subset: CD45RA-negative fraction. The origin of the receptors is a man younger than 35 in good health.

This sequence joins TRBV2 and TRBJ1-4; 8 bases are shared with TRBD1. The CDR3 runs 15 residues. Germline V gives CDR1 SNHLY, CDR2 FYNNEI. V lost 5 bases to trimming and J lost 5 bases; unmatched junction nucleotides: 7. CDR3 DNA: TGTGCCAGCAGTTACGGACAGGGAGGGAATGAAAAACTGTTTTTT. Amino acids: CASSYGQGGNEKLFF.

As regards this clone: The same CDR3 also results from other DNA sequences found in this sample. The chain joins TRBV10-3 to TRBJ1-2; possibly TRBD1 for D (6 bases). CDR1 and CDR2 (germline): ENHRY, SYGVKD. Between the trimmed V and J ends, which lost 0 bases and 2 bases, there was a span of 7 bases. This CDR3 contains 14 residues. CDR3 protein: CAISESDRNYGYTF. The CDR3 DNA follows: TGTGCCATCAGTGAGTCGGACAGAAACTATGGCTACACCTTC.

To note about this clone: An end of the junction does not agree with germline; a read error may underlie this. The rearrangement uses TRBV20-1 and TRBJ1-2, with a possible D match to TRBD1 (5 bases). Per germline, CDR1 DFQATT and CDR2 SNEGSKA (reference sequence). The CDR3 runs 9 residues. The CDR3 reads CSAQQGHNF. The CDR3 region has the DNA TGCAGTGCTCAGCAGGGCCACAACTTC.

In the case of this clone: The sample has other DNA sequences that encode this CDR3 too. The chain joins TRBV7-2 to TRBJ1-2; D may be TRBD1 (5 bases). V lost 3 bases and J 2 bases, leaving 7 bases between the germline ends. The germline V gene has CDR1 SGHTA and CDR2 FQGNSA. This CDR3 spans 13 amino acids. The DNA of the CDR3 is TGTGCCAGCAGCTTCGGGGCGAACTATGGCTACACCTTC. Its protein product is CASSFGANYGYTF.

The V and J genes are TRBV9 and TRBJ2-3; 8 nucleotides match TRBD1. CDR3 size: 15 residues. Germline V gives CDR1 SGDLS, CDR2 YYNGEE. The ends lost 3 bases at V and 1 base at J; junction bases unmatched: 4. DNA for the CDR3: TGTGCCAGCAGCGAGACAGGGGAGGGCACAGATACGCAGTATTTT. Amino acids: CASSETGEGTDTQYF.

The chain is built from TRBV2 and TRBJ1-2, with 8 bases lining up with TRBD1. CDR3 length: 12 residues. V trimming: 5 bases; J trimming: 8 bases; junction bases outside the gene matches: 4. CDR1 is SNHLY and CDR2 is FYNNEI in the germline V gene. The CDR3 sequence: CASSQDREGYTF. The DNA of the CDR3 is TGTGCCAGCAGTCAGGACAGGGAAGGCTACACCTTC.

The chain employs TRBV19 and TRBJ2-1; D remains unclear. V lost 4 bases and J lost 7, with 8 bases in between. The CDR3 contains 12 residues. Germline V gene lookup returns CDR1 LNHDA and CDR2 SQIVND (reference sequence). The CDR3: CASSRSLNEQFF. The DNA of the CDR3 is TGTGCCAGTAGTAGATCCCTAAATGAGCAGTTCTTC.

This chain links TRBV2 with TRBJ1-2, with 8 bases identical to TRBD1. Germline values: CDR1 SNHLY, CDR2 FYNNEI. Trimming took 4 bases from V and 4 from J; bases not matched to a gene: 2. The CDR3 totals 13 residues. The CDR3 DNA reads TGTGCCAGCAGTGCCCAGGGGGCCTATGGCTACACCTTC. Encoded protein: CASSAQGAYGYTF.

The V and J genes are TRBV6-1 and TRBJ1-1, with D unresolved. V dropped 6 bases and J dropped 6 bases, with 11 bases sitting between them. The CDR3 runs to 12 residues. The germline gives CDR1 MNHNS, CDR2 SASEGT. DNA for the CDR3: TGTGCCAGCAGAGGTCGGAGCCCTGAAGCTTTCTTT. Translating it yields CASRGRSPEAFF.

The J gene is TRBJ2-2, the V gene TRBV19; D assignment may be TRBD1 or TRBD2 (5 bases each). The CDR3 has 15 amino acids. The ends were cut back, 4 bases at V and 1 base at J, with 10 bases in the middle. Germline-derived CDR1 and CDR2 are LNHDA and SQIVND (reference sequence). CDR3 region: CASSRRDRNTGELFF. The CDR3 region has the DNA TGTGCCAGTAGTAGAAGGGACCGGAACACCGGGGAGCTGTTTTTT.

V usage is TRBV7-8 and J usage is TRBJ2-4; 10 nucleotides match TRBD2. V lost 1 base, J lost 6 bases, and 0 bases stayed unmatched. Germline values: CDR1 SGHVS, CDR2 FQNEAQ. There are 14 residues in the CDR3. This CDR3 is CASSLGTSGNIQYF. The CDR3 DNA reads as TGTGCCAGCAGCTTAGGGACTAGCGGAAACATTCAGTACTTC.

As regards this clone: This sequence may be a read error, since a much larger clone differs from it by one base. V is TRBV28 and J is TRBJ2-5; D remains ambiguous. Germline-derived CDR1 and CDR2 are MDHEN and SYDVKM. V dropped 0 bases and J dropped 5 bases, with 4 bases sitting between them. The CDR3 has 12 residues. The CDR3: CASSLWGETQYF. In nucleotides, the CDR3 is TGTGCCAGCAGTTTATGGGGGGAGACCCAGTACTTC.

This clone was detected once. The chain has TRBV5-1 and TRBJ2-7; TRBD1 matches 10 bases. J was trimmed by 6 bases and V by 2 bases; bases with no gene match: 11. The length of the CDR3 is 16 residues. The germline V gene encodes CDR1 SGHRS and CDR2 YFSETQ. In DNA form, the CDR3 reads TGCGCCAGCAGCTTTCAAGGGACAGGGGTTTTCGGCGAGCAGTACTTC. It translates to CASSFQGTGVFGEQYF.

This clone was counted only a few times. The chain links TRBV19 to TRBJ1-1; tentatively, D is TRBD1 (6 bases). This CDR3 comprises 15 residues. Germline V gene sequence: CDR1 LNHDA, CDR2 SQIVND (reference sequence). V gave up 5 bases and J gave up 1 base, with 14 bases separating them. Here the CDR3 reads CASSGRTVSNTEAFF. CDR3 DNA: TGTGCCAGTAGTGGGCGGACAGTATCGAACACTGAAGCTTTCTTT.